This T cell receptor (beta chain) appears in the sequencing data of a study of PD-L1 blockade in urothelial cancer. For the study at large: The median T cell count in blood samples was 140,000 to 150,000. The study's findings and limits: Where pretreatment blood TCR clonality fell below the median, better survival was predicted.

Indicated time point: pretreatment peripheral blood. Between 1 and 8 samples, pretreatment and on-treatment, were given by each patient. Synthetic TCR analog templates were spiked into all PCRs individually. Assay used: immunoSEQ multiplex PCR; TCRdb lists only in-frame clones, some missing. The sample yields approximately 90,000 clones, 65% to 85% seen once. The germline gives CDR1 MDHEN, CDR2 SYDVKM. This CDR3 spans 15 amino acids. The V end was cut by 6 bases, the J end by 1 base, with 13 bases between. About this clone: Antigen unknown.

This chain connects TRBV28 to TRBJ1-5; tentative D call: TRBD1 (6 bases). The receptor was isolated from a man aged 60 to 75 with urothelial cancer. Material: PBMCs, obtained around atezolizumab (anti-PD-L1) treatment. Written as DNA, the CDR3 is TGTGCCAGCAGATCACAGGGATTAAGCAATCAGCCCCAGCATTTT. Its translation is CASRSQGLSNQPQHF.